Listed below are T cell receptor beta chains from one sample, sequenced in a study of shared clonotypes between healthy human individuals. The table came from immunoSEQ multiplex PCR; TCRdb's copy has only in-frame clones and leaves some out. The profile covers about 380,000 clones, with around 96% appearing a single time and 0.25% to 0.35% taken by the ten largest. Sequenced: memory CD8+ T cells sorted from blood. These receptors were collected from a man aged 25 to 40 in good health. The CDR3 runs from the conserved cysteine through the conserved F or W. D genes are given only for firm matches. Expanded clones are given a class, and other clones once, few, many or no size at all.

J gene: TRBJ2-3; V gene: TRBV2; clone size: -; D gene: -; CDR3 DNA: TGTGCCAGCAGATTAACTAGGGCAGATACGCAGTATTTT; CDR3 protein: CASRLTRADTQYF
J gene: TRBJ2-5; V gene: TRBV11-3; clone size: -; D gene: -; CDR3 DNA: TGTGCCAGCAGCTTCCACGGGTACCCACAAGAGACCCAGTACTTC; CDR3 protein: CASSFHGYPQETQYF
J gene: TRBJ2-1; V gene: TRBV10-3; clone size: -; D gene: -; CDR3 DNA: TGTGCCATCAGTGAGGGGACAAAATCCTACAATGAGCAGTTCTTC; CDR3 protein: CAISEGTKSYNEQFF
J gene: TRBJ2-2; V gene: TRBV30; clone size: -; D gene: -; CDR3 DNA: TGTGCCTGCACCACGGGGCGAAGGACCGGGGAGCTGTTTTTT; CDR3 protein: CACTTGRRTGELFF
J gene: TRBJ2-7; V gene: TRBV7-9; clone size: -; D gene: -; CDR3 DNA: TGTGCCAGCAGCTTAGAGGGGATCGAGCAGTACTTC; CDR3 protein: CASSLEGIEQYF
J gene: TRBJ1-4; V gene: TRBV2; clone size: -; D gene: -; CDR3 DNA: TGTGCCAGCAGAACCGCAACTAATGAAAAACTGTTTTTT; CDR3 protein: CASRTATNEKLFF
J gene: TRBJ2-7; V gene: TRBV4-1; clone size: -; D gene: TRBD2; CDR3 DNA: TGCGCCAGCAGCCGATATAGCGGGAGGGCCTCCTACGAGCAGTACTTC; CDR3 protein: CASSRYSGRASYEQYF
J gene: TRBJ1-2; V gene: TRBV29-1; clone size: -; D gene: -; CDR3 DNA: TGCAGCGCGCCCTTGGACGGGGGGGGTTATCTAAACTATGGCTACACCTTC; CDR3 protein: CSAPLDGGGYLNYGYTF
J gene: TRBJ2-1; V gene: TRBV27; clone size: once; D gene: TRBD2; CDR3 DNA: TGTGCCAGCAGTCCCCTAGCGGATGTTCGCAATGAGCAGTTCTTC; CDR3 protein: CASSPLADVRNEQFF
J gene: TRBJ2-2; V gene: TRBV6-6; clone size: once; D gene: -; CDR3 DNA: TGTGCCAGCAGTTACTCCAGGGCCACCGGGGAGCTGTTTTTT; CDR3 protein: CASSYSRATGELFF
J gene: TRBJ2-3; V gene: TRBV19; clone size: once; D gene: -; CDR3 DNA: TGTGCCAGTAGTATTGGCACCTCTAGCACAGATACGCAGTATTTT; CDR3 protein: CASSIGTSSTDTQYF
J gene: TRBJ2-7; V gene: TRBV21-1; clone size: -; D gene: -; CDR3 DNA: TGTGCCAGCAGTTTTCGGGACCTGTCCTACGAGCAGTACTTC; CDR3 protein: CASSFRDLSYEQYF
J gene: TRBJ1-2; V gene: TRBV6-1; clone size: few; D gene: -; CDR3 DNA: TGTGCCAGCAGTGGGCCCTCCTATGGCTACACCTTC; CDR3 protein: CASSGPSYGYTF
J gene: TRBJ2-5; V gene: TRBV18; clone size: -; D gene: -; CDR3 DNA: TGTGCCAGCTCACCGCTTGGGGAGACCCAGTACTTC; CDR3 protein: CASSPLGETQYF
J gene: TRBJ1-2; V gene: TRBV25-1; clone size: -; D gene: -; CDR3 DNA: TGTGCCAGCAGTGAATGGCCCCACTATGGCTACACCTTC; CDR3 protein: CASSEWPHYGYTF
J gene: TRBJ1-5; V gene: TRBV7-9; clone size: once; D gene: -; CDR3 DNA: TGTGCCAGCAGCTTCTCCCAGGGTACCGGCCCTCAGCCCCAGCATTTT; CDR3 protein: CASSFSQGTGPQPQHF
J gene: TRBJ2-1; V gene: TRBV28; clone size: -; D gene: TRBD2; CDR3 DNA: TGTGCCAGCAGTTCTTTAGGACTAGCGGGAGCCGGGAAGCAGTTCTTC; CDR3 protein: CASSSLGLAGAGKQFF
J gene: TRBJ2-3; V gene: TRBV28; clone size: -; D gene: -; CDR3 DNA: TGTGCCAGCAGCCGTAGCACAGATACGCAGTATTTT; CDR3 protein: CASSRSTDTQYF
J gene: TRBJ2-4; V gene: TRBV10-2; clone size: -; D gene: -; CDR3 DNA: TGCGCCAGCAGTTCTCCCCGAATAGGGGACATTCAGTACTTC; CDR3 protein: CASSSPRIGDIQYF
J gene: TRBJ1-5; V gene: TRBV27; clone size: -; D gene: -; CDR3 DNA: TGTGCCAGCGCTATTCAGGGGTTCGGACAGAACGGGATTAGCAATCAGCCCCAGCATTTT; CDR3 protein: CASAIQGFGQNGISNQPQHF
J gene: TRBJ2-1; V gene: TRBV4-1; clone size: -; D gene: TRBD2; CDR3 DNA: TGCGCCAGCAGCCGGGGAAGCGGGAGGCAATCCAATGAGCAGTTCTTC; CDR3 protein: CASSRGSGRQSNEQFF
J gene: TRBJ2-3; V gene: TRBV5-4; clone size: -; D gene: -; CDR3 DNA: TGTGCCAGCAGCAATCTTAACAGGGATAGCACAGATACGCAGTATTTT; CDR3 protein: CASSNLNRDSTDTQYF
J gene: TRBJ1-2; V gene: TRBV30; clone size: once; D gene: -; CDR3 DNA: TGTGCCTGGAGTGTGCCAGGGTATGGCTACACCTTC; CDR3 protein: CAWSVPGYGYTF
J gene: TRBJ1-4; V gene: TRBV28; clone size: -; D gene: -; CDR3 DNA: TGTGCCAGCAGTTTATACCGTGGGTATGAAAAACTGTTTTTT; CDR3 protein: CASSLYRGYEKLFF
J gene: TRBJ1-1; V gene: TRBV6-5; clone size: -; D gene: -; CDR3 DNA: TGTGCCAGCAGTTACGGGTCTCCATTGCAAGCTTTCTTT; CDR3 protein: CASSYGSPLQAFF
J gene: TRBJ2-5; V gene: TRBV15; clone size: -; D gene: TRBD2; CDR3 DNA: TGTGCCACCAGCAGAGCGAGTGGGGCGGCGGGAGGGACGGAGACCCAGTACTTC; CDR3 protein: CATSRASGAAGGTETQYF
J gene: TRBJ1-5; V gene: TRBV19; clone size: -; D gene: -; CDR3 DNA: TGTGCCAGTAGTGGTTCGGTCGATCAGCCCCAGCATTTT; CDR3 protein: CASSGSVDQPQHF
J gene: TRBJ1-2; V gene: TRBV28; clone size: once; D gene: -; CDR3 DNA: TGTGCCAGCAGCTATGAGGACTATGGCTACACCTTC; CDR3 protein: CASSYEDYGYTF
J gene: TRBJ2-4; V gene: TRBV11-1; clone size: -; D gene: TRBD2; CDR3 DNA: TGTGCCAGCAGCGCAACTAGCGGGTTCCCCAAAAACATTCAGTACTTC; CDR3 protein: CASSATSGFPKNIQYF
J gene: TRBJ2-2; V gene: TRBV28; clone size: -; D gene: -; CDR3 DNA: TGTGCCAGCAGCCCCGGGAGGGGGCTTAACACCGGGGAGCTGTTTTTT; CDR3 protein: CASSPGRGLNTGELFF
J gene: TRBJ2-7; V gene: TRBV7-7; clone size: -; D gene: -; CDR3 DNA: TGTGCTAGCAGCTTAGGGGGGGGACCCACCTACGAGCAGTACTTC; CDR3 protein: CASSLGGGPTYEQYF
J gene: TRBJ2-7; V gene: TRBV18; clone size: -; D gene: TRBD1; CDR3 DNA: TGTGCCAGCTCATTGGGGACAGGGGAGGGCGAGCAGTACTTC; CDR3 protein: CASSLGTGEGEQYF
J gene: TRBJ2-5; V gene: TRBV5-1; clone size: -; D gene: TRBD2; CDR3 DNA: TGCGCCAGCAGCTTGTTGGGTCTAGCGGGGGAGACCCAGTACTTC; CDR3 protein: CASSLLGLAGETQYF
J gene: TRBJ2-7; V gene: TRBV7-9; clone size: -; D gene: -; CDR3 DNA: TGTGCCAGCAGCTCAGGGATCTCCTACGAGCAGTACTTC; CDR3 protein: CASSSGISYEQYF
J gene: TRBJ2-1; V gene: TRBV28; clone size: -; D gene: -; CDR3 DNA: TGTGCCAGCAGTTCTATAGACAACAATGAGCAGTTCTTC; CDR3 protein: CASSSIDNNEQFF
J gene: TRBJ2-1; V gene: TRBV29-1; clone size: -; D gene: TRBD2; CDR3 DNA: TGCAGCGTTGGCCCCGGACTAGCGGGATCTAACAATGAGCAGTTCTTC; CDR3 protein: CSVGPGLAGSNNEQFF
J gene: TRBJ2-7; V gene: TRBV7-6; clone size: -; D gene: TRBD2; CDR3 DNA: TGTGCCAGCAGCTTAGCAGCGGGAGTACTCGAGCAGTACTTC; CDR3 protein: CASSLAAGVLEQYF
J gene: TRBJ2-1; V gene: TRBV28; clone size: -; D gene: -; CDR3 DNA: TGTGCCAGCAGTTTAAGGAATGAGCAGTTCTTC; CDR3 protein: CASSLRNEQFF
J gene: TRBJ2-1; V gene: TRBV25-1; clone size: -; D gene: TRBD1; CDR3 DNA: TGTGCCAGCAGTGATTACAGGGGGCGAGCTTACAATGAGCAGTTCTTC; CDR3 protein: CASSDYRGRAYNEQFF
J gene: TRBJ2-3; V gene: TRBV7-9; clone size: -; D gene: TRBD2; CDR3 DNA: TGTGCCAGCAGCTTAGTACGAGCGGGAAGGTATACGCAGTATTTT; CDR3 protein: CASSLVRAGRYTQYF
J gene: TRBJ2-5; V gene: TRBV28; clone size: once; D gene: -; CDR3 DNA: TGTGCCAGCGGGACCGGAGGGCTCCAAGAGACCCAGTACTTC; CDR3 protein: CASGTGGLQETQYF
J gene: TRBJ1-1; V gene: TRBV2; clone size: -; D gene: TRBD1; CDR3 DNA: TGTGCCAGCAGTTATACAGGGGGCGAGAACACTGAAGCTTTCTTT; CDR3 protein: CASSYTGGENTEAFF
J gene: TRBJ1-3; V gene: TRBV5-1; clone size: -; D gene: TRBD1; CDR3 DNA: TGCGCCAGCAGCTCGGGGGGACAGACGACTGGAAACACCATATATTTT; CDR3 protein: CASSSGGQTTGNTIYF
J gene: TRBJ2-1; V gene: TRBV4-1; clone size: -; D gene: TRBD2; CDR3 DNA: TGCGCCAGCAGCCAAGATCTAGGGCTAGCGGGAGGTCGGTCCTACAATGAGCAGTTCTTC; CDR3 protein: CASSQDLGLAGGRSYNEQFF
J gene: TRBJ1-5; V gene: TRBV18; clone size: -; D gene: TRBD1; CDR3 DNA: TGTGCCAGCTCACCGGGGGACAGGGATCAGCCCCAGCATTTT; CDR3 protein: CASSPGDRDQPQHF
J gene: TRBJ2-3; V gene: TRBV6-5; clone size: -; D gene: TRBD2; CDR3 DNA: TGTGCCAGCAGTCTAGCGGGAGCTACAGATACGCAGTATTTT; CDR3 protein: CASSLAGATDTQYF
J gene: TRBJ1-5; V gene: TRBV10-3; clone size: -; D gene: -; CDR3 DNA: TGTGCCATCAGTGAGTCGAGACAGGGCAATCAGCCCCAGCATTTT; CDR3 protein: CAISESRQGNQPQHF
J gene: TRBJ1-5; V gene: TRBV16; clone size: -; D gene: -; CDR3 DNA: TGTGCCAGCAGCCCTTGGTTTAGCAATCAGCCCCAGCATTTT; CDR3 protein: CASSPWFSNQPQHF
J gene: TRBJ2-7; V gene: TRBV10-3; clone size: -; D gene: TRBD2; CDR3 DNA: TGTGCCAGCGCGGGAGAACCTACCTACGAGCAGTACTTC; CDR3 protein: CASAGEPTYEQYF
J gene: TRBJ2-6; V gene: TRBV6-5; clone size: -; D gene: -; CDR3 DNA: TGTGCCAGCAGTTCGCCTGGGGCCAACGTCCTGACTTTC; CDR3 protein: CASSSPGANVLTF
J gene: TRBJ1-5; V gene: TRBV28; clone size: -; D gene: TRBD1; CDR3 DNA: TGTGCCAGCAGTGCGACAGGGGGCTATCGTCAGCCCCAGCATTTT; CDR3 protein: CASSATGGYRQPQHF
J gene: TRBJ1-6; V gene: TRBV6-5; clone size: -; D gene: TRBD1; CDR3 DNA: TGTGCCAGCAGTTACTGGCCGGGACAGACCAATTCACCCCTCCACTTT; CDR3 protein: CASSYWPGQTNSPLHF
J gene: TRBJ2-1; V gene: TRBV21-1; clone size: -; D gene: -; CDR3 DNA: TGTGCCAGCAGCAAACAACCTCTAGGACGGGATGAGCAGTTCTTC; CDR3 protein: CASSKQPLGRDEQFF
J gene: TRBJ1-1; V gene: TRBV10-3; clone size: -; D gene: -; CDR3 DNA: TGTGCCATCAGACAGGACACTGAAGCTTTCTTT; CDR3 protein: CAIRQDTEAFF
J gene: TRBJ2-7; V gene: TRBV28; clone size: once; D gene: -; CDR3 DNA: TGTGCCAGCAGTTTAGCGGGACTTCGCTACGAGCAGTACTTC; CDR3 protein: CASSLAGLRYEQYF
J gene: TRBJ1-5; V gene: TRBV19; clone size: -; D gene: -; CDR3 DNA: TGTGCCAGTGACTTTATTGGGAGGGCTCAATTTAATCAGCCCCAGCATTTT; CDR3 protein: CASDFIGRAQFNQPQHF
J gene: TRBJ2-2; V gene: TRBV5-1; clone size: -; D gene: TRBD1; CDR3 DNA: TGCGCCAGCAGCTTGGTACAGGGGAGTAACACCGGGGAGCTGTTTTTT; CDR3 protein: CASSLVQGSNTGELFF
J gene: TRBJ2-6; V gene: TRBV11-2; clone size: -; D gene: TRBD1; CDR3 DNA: TGTGCCAGCAGCCCTGGGACAGGGATACTGGGGGCCAACGTCCTGACTTTC; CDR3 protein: CASSPGTGILGANVLTF